The 22 T cell receptor beta chains below come from one sample, sequenced in a study of T cell responses to AZD1222 COVID-19 vaccine. Here immunoSEQ multiplex PCR was the method, and the copy in TCRdb shows in-frame clones only, minus some. The repertoire holds 75,000 to 100,000 clones, with roughly 90% as singletons. The material sequenced was peripheral blood, taken on day 0 of AZD1222 vaccination. These TCRs come from an adult in good health.

This chain connects TRBV30 to TRBJ1-2; 8 bases fit TRBD1. V lost 1 base to trimming and J lost 7 bases; unmatched junction nucleotides: 8. Germline CDR1 reads GTSNPN; CDR2 reads SVGIG (reference sequence). The CDR3 sequence is 14 residues long. The CDR3 sequence: CAWSAPGGSSGYTF. The CDR3 coding sequence is TGTGCCTGGAGTGCCCCAGGGGGCTCTAGTGGCTACACCTTC. Drawing the rest from reference TRBV30 and TRBJ1-2, the complete variable domain is SQTIHQWPATLVQPVGSPLSLECTVEGTSNPNLYWYRQAAGRGLQLLFYSVGIGQISSEVPQNLSASRPQDRQFILSSKKLLLSDSGFYLCAWSAPGGSSGYTFGSGTRLTVV.

The chain recombines TRBV28 with TRBJ2-5, with D perhaps matching TRBD2 (6 bases). The CDR3 runs 13 residues. CDR1 MDHEN and CDR2 SYDVKM come from the germline V gene. The V gene lost 5 bases and the J gene lost 2 bases, with 9 bases spanning the gap. The DNA for the CDR3 is TGTGCCAGCAGTCCACTAGCTCAAGAGACCCAGTACTTC. This gives the protein CASSPLAQETQYF.

The CDR3 coding sequence is TGTGCCAGCAGTCTTCGTTGGGGGCTTGGTGGCTACACCTTC. This sequence encodes CASSLRWGLGGYTF. The chain joins TRBV27 to TRBJ1-2; tentative D call: TRBD1 (6 bases). Germline V lookup: CDR1 MNHEY, CDR2 SMNVEV (reference sequence). The CDR3 sequence is 14 residues long. Between the trimmed V and J ends, which lost 5 bases and 7 bases, there was a span of 17 bases.

This clone was seen only a few times. The V gene is TRBV7-2, the J gene TRBJ2-4; possible D gene TRBD2, 5 bases. The V end lost 5 bases, the J end lost 1 base, and 18 bases lay between the germline ends. The CDR3 extends over 17 amino acids. Germline V gives CDR1 SGHTA, CDR2 FQGNSA. The CDR3 DNA reads TGTGCCAGCAGCACCGAATCGAGCGGATGGGCCAAAAACATTCAGTACTTC. Translating gives CASSTESSGWAKNIQYF.

The chain recombines TRBV19 with TRBJ2-7, with 7 bases that match TRBD1. V gave up 3 bases and J gave up 3 bases; unmatched junction bases: 8. Germline values: CDR1 LNHDA, CDR2 SQIVND (reference sequence). This CDR3 is built from 15 residues. CDR3 amino acids: CASSILGTEFYEQYF. The CDR3 nucleotides read TGTGCCAGTAGTATCTTAGGGACAGAATTCTACGAGCAGTACTTC. The variable domain in full, completed from reference TRBV19 and TRBJ2-7, reads DGGITQSPKYLFRKEGQNVTLSCEQNLNHDAMYWYRQDPGQGLRLIYYSQIVNDFQKGDIAEGYSVSREKKESFPLTVTSAQKNPTAFYLCASSILGTEFYEQYFGPGTRLTVT.

V gene TRBV6-5 combines with J gene TRBJ2-7; 10 nucleotides agree with TRBD2. CDR3 size: 15 residues. V gave up 2 bases and J gave up 6 bases; unmatched junction bases: 7. Germline CDR1 reads MNHEY; CDR2 reads SVGAGI. CDR3 nucleotide sequence: TGTGCCAGCAGTTACCAAGCGGGAGGGCTCTCCGAGCAGTACTTC. Encoded protein: CASSYQAGGLSEQYF.

V and J are TRBV4-3 and TRBJ2-3; 9 positions agree with TRBD1. Trimming at V came to 3 bases and at J to 2 bases, leaving 3 bases not matched to a gene. This CDR3 comprises 15 residues. Germline assignment: CDR1 LGHNA and CDR2 YSLEER. The CDR3 spells CASSHGDRDTDTQYF. The CDR3 coding sequence is TGCGCCAGCAGCCACGGGGACAGGGACACAGATACGCAGTATTTT.

The J gene is TRBJ1-1, the V gene TRBV7-9; 8 bases are a match to TRBD1. The germline V gene has CDR1 SEHNR and CDR2 FQNEAQ (reference sequence). With 4 bases clipped from V and 5 bases from J, the junction kept 12 bases outside the gene matches. The CDR3 sequence is 16 residues long. CDR3 sequence (DNA): TGTGCCAGCAGCTCCGGGACAGGTGGCAGGTGGACTGAAGCTTTCTTT. Protein product: CASSSGTGGRWTEAFF.

This clone appeared a single time. The genes are TRBV6-5 and TRBJ1-3; TRBD1 might be the D (5 bases). CDR1 and CDR2 from the germline V gene are MNHEY and SVGAGI. V lost 8 bases and J 0 bases, leaving 8 bases between the germline ends. The CDR3 covers 13 residues. CDR3 nucleotide sequence: TGTGCCAGCGGGGGGTACTCTGGAAACACCATATATTTT. This encodes CASGGYSGNTIYF.

The rearrangement links TRBV6-4 to TRBJ2-3; D unresolved. The CDR3 is 13 amino acids. V dropped 3 bases and J dropped 4 bases, with 8 bases sitting between them. Looked up from germline, CDR1 is MRHNA and CDR2 is SNTAGT. This chain's CDR3 is CASSENWPDTQYF. CDR3 DNA: TGTGCCAGCAGTGAAAATTGGCCAGATACGCAGTATTTT.

The rearrangement links TRBV5-4 to TRBJ2-1; 10 nucleotides align to TRBD2. This CDR3 spans 15 amino acids. Germline CDR1 is SGHNT and CDR2 is YYREEE (reference sequence). V lost 4 bases to trimming and J lost 10 bases; unmatched junction nucleotides: 11. CDR3 sequence reads: CASSPGGSGRTEQFF. The CDR3 DNA reads as TGTGCCAGCAGCCCTGGCGGTAGCGGGAGGACCGAGCAGTTCTTC.

The chain carries TRBV28 and TRBJ2-7, with D perhaps TRBD2 (6 bases). CDR1 and CDR2 (germline): MDHEN, SYDVKM. Trimming shortened V by 6 bases and J by 7 bases, and 16 bases separated the two germline ends. The CDR3 length is 13 residues. The CDR3 DNA is TGTGCCAGCAGAGACGGGAGTAGGGAAGAGCAGTACTTC. It codes for CASRDGSREEQYF.

This clone is classed as medium-sized. CDR3 sequence (DNA): TGCGCCAGCAGCCAAGGGACAGGTAGATATGAAGCTTTCTTT. This codes for CASSQGTGRYEAFF. This rearrangement joins TRBV4-3 to TRBJ1-1; 7 bases map to TRBD1. CDR1 and CDR2 (germline): LGHNA, YSLEER. The CDR3 contains 14 residues. V gave up 1 base and J gave up 7 bases; unmatched junction bases: 6.

The chain carries TRBV11-3 and TRBJ2-1; possible D gene TRBD1, 5 bases. V gave up 1 base and J gave up 8 bases, with 18 bases separating them. This CDR3 has 16 amino acids. Germline assignment: CDR1 SGHNT and CDR2 YENEEA. This CDR3 is CASSLGDSHYGDEQFF. The CDR3 DNA follows: TGTGCCAGCAGCTTAGGAGACAGCCATTATGGGGATGAGCAGTTCTTC.

This clone was detected ten times or more. CDR3 DNA: TGCGCCAGCAGCACCCGGGTAGGGGGGCCGGCCCGGGGTGGCTACACCTTC. Amino acids: CASSTRVGGPARGGYTF. The chain has TRBV5-1 and TRBJ1-2; possible D gene TRBD1, 6 bases. The CDR3 has 17 residues. Germline V gene lookup returns CDR1 SGHRS and CDR2 YFSETQ. V lost 4 bases and J 7 bases, leaving 26 bases between the germline ends.

The genes are TRBV10-2 and TRBJ1-1; no reliable D call. There are 11 residues in the CDR3. Per the germline V gene, CDR1 is WSHSY and CDR2 is SAAADI. The V end lost 8 bases, the J end lost 4 bases, and 8 bases lay between the germline ends. Here the CDR3 reads CASCGTTEAFF. CDR3 nucleotides: TGCGCCAGCTGCGGAACCACTGAAGCTTTCTTT.

This clone showed up just a few times. This rearrangement joins TRBV9 to TRBJ2-7; the match to TRBD1 covers 8 bases. Trimming took 3 bases from V and 3 from J; bases not matched to a gene: 8. Germline loops: CDR1 SGDLS, CDR2 YYNGEE. The CDR3 has 15 residues. The CDR3 here is CASSGDRGLFYEQYF. In DNA, the CDR3 is TGTGCCAGCAGCGGAGACAGGGGTCTTTTCTACGAGCAGTACTTC. Full variable domain (missing parts from reference TRBV9 and TRBJ2-7): DSGVTQTPKHLITATGQRVTLRCSPRSGDLSVYWYQQSLDQGLQFLIQYYNGEERAKGNILERFSAQQFPDLHSELNLSSLELGDSALYFCASSGDRGLFYEQYFGPGTRLTVT.

For the CDR3, the DNA is TGTGCCAGTACCTATAACCGGGACAGTGAAGCTTTCTTT. Residues: CASTYNRDSEAFF. The chain carries TRBV19 and TRBJ1-1; TRBD1 matches at 7 bases. This CDR3 contains 13 residues. Losses at the gene ends were 7 bases for V and 7 bases for J; bases not matched to a gene: 9. Germline CDR1 is LNHDA and CDR2 is SQIVND (reference sequence).

This clone has a single count. This chain connects TRBV7-2 to TRBJ2-3, with no clear D. Germline-derived CDR1 and CDR2 are SGHTA and FQGNSA. The CDR3 spans 13 residues. Trimming shortened V by 3 bases and J by 2 bases, and 6 bases separated the two germline ends. The CDR3 is CASSFAATDTQYF. The CDR3 DNA is TGTGCCAGCAGCTTTGCAGCCACAGATACGCAGTATTTT. Looking up the rest from reference TRBV7-2 and TRBJ2-3 gives the full variable domain: GAGVSQSPSNKVTEKGKDVELRCDPISGHTALYWYRQSLGQGLEFLIYFQGNSAPDKSGLPSDRFSAERTGGSVSTLTIQRTQQEDSAVYLCASSFAATDTQYFGPGTRLTVL.

The chain has TRBV7-2 and TRBJ2-5, with TRBD2 matching 14 bases. There are 15 residues in the CDR3. CDR1 SGHTA and CDR2 FQGNSA come from the germline V gene. V dropped 5 bases and J dropped 5; count of bases not matched to a gene: 4. Here the CDR3 DNA reads TGTGCCAGCAGCCTGGGACTAGCGGGAGTGGAGACCCAGTACTTC. Amino acids: CASSLGLAGVETQYF. Drawing the rest from reference TRBV7-2 and TRBJ2-5, the complete variable domain is GAGVSQSPSNKVTEKGKDVELRCDPISGHTALYWYRQSLGQGLEFLIYFQGNSAPDKSGLPSDRFSAERTGGSVSTLTIQRTQQEDSAVYLCASSLGLAGVETQYFGPGTRLLVL.

The V call is TRBV28, the J call TRBJ1-2; the match to TRBD1 covers 7 bases. Germline V lookup: CDR1 MDHEN, CDR2 SYDVKM. This CDR3 contains 15 residues. Trimming cost V 5 bases and J 5 bases; bases outside gene matches: 11. The CDR3 sequence is CASSPPDRRLYGYTF. DNA for the CDR3: TGTGCCAGCAGTCCACCGGACAGGAGACTTTATGGCTACACCTTC.

This clone is a singleton in its sample. J is TRBJ1-5 and V is TRBV2, with D hard to call. The CDR3 is 13 residues long. Germline values: CDR1 SNHLY, CDR2 FYNNEI. V was clipped by 7 bases and J by 5 bases, with 12 bases between them. For the CDR3, the DNA is TGTGCCAGCATGGGAGTACCGGATCAGCCCCAGCATTTT. Residues: CASMGVPDQPQHF.